This T cell receptor beta chain comes out of a study of cytomegalovirus exposure and HLA in healthy donors. Study at large: The 666 first-cohort repertoires shared a platform with the 100 to 150 validation repertoires, as reported in a later analysis.

V gave up 6 bases and J gave up 4 bases, with 9 bases separating them. From germline, CDR1 is MNHEY and CDR2 SMNVEV (reference sequence). CDR3 length: 12 amino acids. The repertoire was sequenced with immunoSEQ multiplex PCR; TCRdb's copy has only in-frame clones and lacks some. The repertoire consists of 100,000 to 150,000 clones, with around 94% occurring once and the leading ten covering 1% to 1.5%. As for this clone: The antigen remains unidentified.

Study findings and constraints: The listing of 150 to 200 TCR beta chains classed them as cytomegalovirus-associated. The tendency of first-cohort TCR clusters to co-occur in the 120 validation repertoires was the finding of a later analysis. It was reportedly the case that the classifier diagnosed cytomegalovirus status with high specificity and sensitivity.

The chain is built from TRBV27 and TRBJ2-5; D might be TRBD1 (6 bases). The sample consisted of PBMCs. This receptor was identified in a woman between 18 and 29 years old in good health and CMV-seronegative. The CDR3 here is CASRTGGETQYF. CDR3 DNA sequence: TGTGCCAGCAGGACAGGCGGAGAGACCCAGTACTTC.